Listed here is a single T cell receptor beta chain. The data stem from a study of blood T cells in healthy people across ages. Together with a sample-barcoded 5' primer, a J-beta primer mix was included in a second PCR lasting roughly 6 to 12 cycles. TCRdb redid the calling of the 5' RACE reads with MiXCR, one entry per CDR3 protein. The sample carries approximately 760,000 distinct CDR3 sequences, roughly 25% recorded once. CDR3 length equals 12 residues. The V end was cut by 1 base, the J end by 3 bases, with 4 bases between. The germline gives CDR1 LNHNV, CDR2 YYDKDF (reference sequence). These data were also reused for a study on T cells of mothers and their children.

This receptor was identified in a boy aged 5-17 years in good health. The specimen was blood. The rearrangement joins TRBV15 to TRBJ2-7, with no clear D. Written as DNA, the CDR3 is TGTGCCACCAGCAGAGCGGGCTACGAGCAGTACTTC. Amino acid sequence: CATSRAGYEQYF.